A single sample gave rise to the 13 T cell receptor beta chains below, sequenced in a study of shared clonotypes between healthy human individuals. CD8 cells classed as naive were CD45RO-negative and positively selected for CCR7, excluding terminally differentiated effector memory CD45RA+ cells. Produced via immunoSEQ multiplex PCR; TCRdb's table is partial and in-frame only. Of about 2.1 million clones in the sample, 93% are singletons; the top ten hold around 1.8%. The sample comprised naive CD8+ T cells from PBMCs. The receptor set was obtained from a young man in good health. Some clones in this sample may be carry-over from other donors' samples.

The V and J genes are TRBV7-6 and TRBJ2-7, with 8 bases matching TRBD2. With V trimmed by 5 bases and J by 0 bases, 9 bases remained unmatched. This CDR3 comprises 16 residues. CDR1 and CDR2 from the germline V gene are SGHVS and FNYEAQ. As DNA, the CDR3 is TGTGCCAGCAGCCTCGGGTTGAGCGGGAGCTCCTACGAGCAGTACTTC. Its translation: CASSLGLSGSSYEQYF. Full variable domain (rest looked up from reference TRBV7-6 and TRBJ2-7): GAGVSQSPRYKVTKRGQDVALRCDPISGHVSLYWYRQALGQGPEFLTYFNYEAQQDKSGLPNDRFSAERPEGSISTLTIQRTEQRDSAMYRCASSLGLSGSSYEQYFGPGTRLTVT.

This clone was observed once. The chain links TRBV7-6 to TRBJ1-5; D call uncertain. V was cut by 5 bases and J by 5 bases, with 10 bases left in between. The CDR3 is 13 amino acids. Germline CDR1 SGHVS, CDR2 FNYEAQ. CDR3 in DNA: TGTGCCAGCAGCGAAGCAAGGTATCAGCCCCAGCATTTT. Its translation: CASSEARYQPQHF. The whole variable domain, filled in from reference TRBV7-6 and TRBJ1-5, reads GAGVSQSPRYKVTKRGQDVALRCDPISGHVSLYWYRQALGQGPEFLTYFNYEAQQDKSGLPNDRFSAERPEGSISTLTIQRTEQRDSAMYRCASSEARYQPQHFGDGTRLSIL.

The CDR3 DNA sequence: TGTGCCAGCAGTCCAAGGTTGACAGGGGCTTACGAGCAGTACTTC. Amino acids: CASSPRLTGAYEQYF. V gene TRBV27 combines with J gene TRBJ2-7; 8 bases line up with TRBD1. The V gene end was trimmed by 5 bases and the J gene end by 4 bases; junction bases not matched to a gene: 10. The CDR3 covers 15 residues. Germline CDR1 is MNHEY and CDR2 is SMNVEV (reference sequence).

V and J are TRBV27 and TRBJ1-1; 10 bases agree with TRBD1. The CDR3 consists of 17 residues. Germline V gene data show CDR1 as MNHEY and CDR2 as SMNVEV (reference sequence). Trimming removed 1 base from V and 5 bases from J; junction bases left unmatched: 10. CDR3 bases: TGTGCCAGCAGTTTATTGAGGACAGGGGGAATAGATACTGAAGCTTTCTTT. This encodes CASSLLRTGGIDTEAFF.

The rearrangement joins TRBV4-2 to TRBJ2-3, with D perhaps being TRBD1 or TRBD2 (6 bases each). Germline V lookup: CDR1 LGHNA, CDR2 YNFKEQ. There are 16 residues in the CDR3. V lost 3 bases and J 2 bases, leaving 15 bases between the germline ends. The CDR3, as DNA: TGTGCCAGCAGCCAGTTGGGGGGCGGGGCCACAGATACGCAGTATTTT. Translated, it gives CASSQLGGGATDTQYF.

The chain recombines TRBV4-1 with TRBJ2-1; the match to TRBD2 covers 12 bases. CDR1 MGHRA and CDR2 YSYEKL come from the germline V gene. Germline trimming cut 0 bases from V and 8 bases from J; bases unmatched to any gene: 8. The CDR3 is made up of 17 amino acids. CDR3 sequence (DNA): TGCGCCAGCAGCCAAGATACGACTAGCGGGAGCATCGATGAGCAGTTCTTC. This sequence encodes CASSQDTTSGSIDEQFF.

The V gene is TRBV7-2, the J gene TRBJ1-1; D is ambiguous. This CDR3 is 13 amino acids long. Trimming removed 4 bases at V and 6 bases at J, with 12 bases between. Germline V gene sequence: CDR1 SGHTA, CDR2 FQGNSA. As DNA, the CDR3 is TGTGCCAGCAGCTCACGGGCCCGGCCTGAAGCTTTCTTT. This translates into CASSSRARPEAFF.

The chain has TRBV10-1 and TRBJ2-5; D not resolved. The end of the DNA fits TRBJ2-7 better, so the J call may be wrong. The CDR3 spans 14 residues. Germline CDR1 is WNHNN and CDR2 is SYGVQD (reference sequence). DNA for the CDR3: TGCGCCAGCAGTGAATCCACGCACTCCTACGAGCAGTACTTC. Amino acids: CASSESTHSYEQYF.

V and J are TRBV10-3 and TRBJ1-2; 8 bases fit TRBD1. This CDR3 is 15 amino acids long. Germline-derived CDR1 and CDR2 are ENHRY and SYGVKD. Trimming at V came to 5 bases and at J to 4 bases, leaving 9 bases not matched to a gene. Here the CDR3 reads CAISKEGQDFYGYTF. The CDR3 coding sequence is TGTGCCATCAGTAAAGAGGGACAGGACTTCTATGGCTACACCTTC.

Concerning this clone itself: In the same sample, other DNA sequences code for this CDR3. J is TRBJ1-2 and V is TRBV4-3, with D unresolved. V was clipped by 0 bases and J by 2 bases, with 10 bases between them. Germline V gives CDR1 LGHNA, CDR2 YSLEER. The length of the CDR3 is 15 residues. The CDR3 region is CASSQDEGPNYGYTF. In DNA, the CDR3 is TGCGCCAGCAGCCAAGATGAAGGGCCGAACTATGGCTACACCTTC.

This clone was observed a handful of times. The chain carries TRBV4-2 and TRBJ1-1, with 7 bases that match TRBD1. Germline CDR1 reads LGHNA; CDR2 reads YNFKEQ. This CDR3 region has 15 residues. J gave up 4 bases and V 3 bases, and 8 bases lay outside the gene matches. The CDR3 bases are TGTGCCAGCAGCCACGTTGAGACAGGGACCACTGAAGCTTTCTTT. It yields the protein CASSHVETGTTEAFF.

The chain recombines TRBV28 with TRBJ1-2; D is ambiguous. In germline, CDR1 is MDHEN, CDR2 SYDVKM. The V and J ends lost 6 bases and 5 bases respectively, with 13 bases between them. The CDR3 loop spans 13 amino acids. CDR3 sequence (DNA): TGTGCCAGCAGAATGAGATCGGGGTATGGCTACACCTTC. Residues: CASRMRSGYGYTF.

For the CDR3, the DNA is TGTGCCAGCAGTTTAGCGGGGGACGCTAACTATGGCTACACCTTC. Amino acid sequence: CASSLAGDANYGYTF. The V call is TRBV28, the J call TRBJ1-2; D perhaps matches TRBD1 (5 bases). The CDR3 contains 15 residues. Deletions cut 2 bases from V and 0 bases from J, with 10 bases between. The germline CDR1 and CDR2 sequences are MDHEN and SYDVKM.